The 10 T cell receptor beta chains below come from one sample, sequenced in a study of cytomegalovirus exposure and HLA in healthy donors. Primers included in the PCR were 60 Vbeta and 13 Jbeta primers. Clones were sequenced by immunoSEQ multiplex PCR, and TCRdb holds only the in-frame ones, with some missing. The sample includes around 110,000 clones, about 75% seen only once; the top ten take 2.5% to 3.5%. Sequencing was done on a sample of PBMCs. All receptors derive from a male donor in good health and CMV-seropositive.

This clone was observed once. This sequence joins TRBV6-5 and TRBJ1-1, with a weak D call TRBD1 (5 bases). V lost 10 bases and J 1 base, leaving 16 bases between the germline ends. CDR1 is MNHEY and CDR2 is SVGAGI in the germline V gene. This CDR3 spans 14 amino acids. CDR3 coding DNA: TGTGCCACTGGAAACCGGGGGGGGAACACTGAAGCTTTCTTT. Its translation: CATGNRGGNTEAFF.

This chain connects TRBV6-5 to TRBJ1-5, with 9 bases fitting TRBD1. Trimming took 4 bases from V and 3 from J; bases not matched to a gene: 4. The CDR3 is 15 residues long. Germline CDR1 and CDR2: MNHEY and SVGAGI. The CDR3 here is CASSSGTGINQPQHF. The CDR3 DNA sequence: TGTGCCAGCAGTTCCGGGACAGGGATCAATCAGCCCCAGCATTTT.

This chain links TRBV29-1 with TRBJ2-7, with D maybe TRBD1 (6 bases). Trimming stripped 1 base from V and 6 bases from J, with 16 bases between. The CDR3 runs to 14 residues. CDR1 is SQVTM, CDR2 ANQGSEA, per germline. The CDR3 reads CSVEGQGWSGEQYF. The CDR3 DNA is TGCAGCGTTGAAGGGCAGGGGTGGAGTGGCGAGCAGTACTTC.

The chain uses TRBV7-9 and TRBJ2-7; 8 nucleotides align to TRBD1. V dropped 0 bases and J dropped 3; count of bases not matched to a gene: 1. Looked up from germline, CDR1 is SEHNR and CDR2 is FQNEAQ (reference sequence). This CDR3 is 14 amino acids long. The CDR3 DNA follows: TGTGCCAGCAGCTTAGCGGGGACAGGCTACGAGCAGTACTTC. Amino acid sequence: CASSLAGTGYEQYF.

This clone was detected a few times. The genes are TRBV6-1 and TRBJ1-1; the D gene is possibly TRBD1 (6 bases). This CDR3 has 13 residues. Germline CDR1 and CDR2: MNHNS and SASEGT. V gave up 4 bases and J gave up 6 bases, with 12 bases separating them. The CDR3 reads CASSARQVSEAFF. CDR3 DNA sequence: TGTGCCAGCAGTGCGAGACAGGTCTCTGAAGCTTTCTTT.

The chain combines TRBV27 with TRBJ2-3; D is possibly TRBD1 (6 bases). Between the trimmed V and J ends, which lost 8 bases and 2 bases, there was a span of 20 bases. The CDR3 runs 16 residues. Germline V lookup: CDR1 MNHEY, CDR2 SMNVEV (reference sequence). The CDR3 DNA reads TGTGCCAGCCCTACGGGGACACTTACTATCACAGATACGCAGTATTTT. Its translation is CASPTGTLTITDTQYF.

This chain joins TRBV28 and TRBJ1-1, with D unclear. The CDR3 extends over 18 amino acids. Germline lookup yields CDR1 MDHEN and CDR2 SYDVKM. V dropped 5 bases and J dropped 0 bases, with 22 bases sitting between them. DNA for the CDR3: TGTGCCAGCAGTCGTCATCCTCCTGTAGCCTTAATGAACACTGAAGCTTTCTTT. Amino acids: CASSRHPPVALMNTEAFF.

The table lists this clone with a few counts. V and J are TRBV16 and TRBJ2-2; no clear D gene. Germline values: CDR1 KGHSY, CDR2 FQNENV. There are 14 residues in the CDR3. V gave up 2 bases and J gave up 5 bases, with 9 bases separating them. CDR3 bases: TGTGCCAGCAGCCAAGAAGAGGCAACCGGGGAGCTGTTTTTT. Amino acids: CASSQEEATGELFF.

This clone was counted once. The CDR3 DNA sequence: TGTGCCAGCAGCTTCGGACTAGAGACCTACGAGCAGTACTTC. It encodes CASSFGLETYEQYF. The chain is built from TRBV7-2 and TRBJ2-7; TRBD2 agrees at 7 bases. V was clipped by 3 bases and J by 2 bases; unmatched bases: 4. CDR3 length: 14 amino acids. The germline V gene encodes CDR1 SGHTA and CDR2 FQGNSA. Variable domain in full (rest from reference TRBV7-2 and TRBJ2-7): GAGVSQSPSNKVTEKGKDVELRCDPISGHTALYWYRQSLGQGLEFLIYFQGNSAPDKSGLPSDRFSAERTGGSVSTLTIQRTQQEDSAVYLCASSFGLETYEQYFGPGTRLTVT.

The chain recombines TRBV4-3 with TRBJ1-3; D is undetermined. CDR1 LGHNA and CDR2 YSLEER come from the germline V gene. The germline V and J ends were trimmed by 0 bases and 8 bases, with 17 bases remaining between them. The CDR3 runs to 16 residues. In DNA, the CDR3 is TGCGCCAGCAGCCAAGATGGCCCCCCCAGTGCGGACACCATATATTTT. Its translation: CASSQDGPPSADTIYF.